The rows below give T cell receptor beta chains drawn from one sample of a study of T cells of healthy individuals. One entry per CDR3 protein results from TCRdb running MiXCR on the 5' RACE reads. The data hold 100,000 or so distinct CDR3 sequences, with under 20% observed a single time. All receptors derive from a human donor in good health. Each CDR3 is given with its conserved first and last residue. The D gene is left open where the match is weak. Clone size, where shown, is once, few, many, or a class for clones that have expanded.

TGTGCCAGCAGAGGGACAGCCTTGAACATTCAGTACTTC,CASRGTALNIQYF,13,TRBD1,TRBV28,.,TRBJ2-4
TGTGCCACCAGCAGGGACAGGGGCAGCTACAATGAGCAGTTCTTC,CATSRDRGSYNEQFF,15,TRBD1,TRBV15,.,TRBJ2-1
TGCAGTGCTTTAGCGGGATCGGCCGGGGAGCTGTTTTTT,CSALAGSAGELFF,13,TRBD2,TRBV20-1,few,TRBJ2-2
TGTGCCAGCAGCTCCCGCCTAGCGGGGGCACACAATGAGCAGTTCTTC,CASSSRLAGAHNEQFF,16,TRBD2,TRBV7-9,few,TRBJ2-1
TGCAGTGCTAGGAGGGCTTCCTACGAGCAGTACTTC,CSARRASYEQYF,12,.,TRBV20-1,.,TRBJ2-7
TGCGCCAGCAGTTTACAGGGTCCCGAGCCCCAGCATTTT,CASSLQGPEPQHF,13,.,TRBV5-1,.,TRBJ1-5
TGTGCCATCAGTGAGCCGATTAGAAACACAGATACGCAGTATTTT,CAISEPIRNTDTQYF,15,.,TRBV10-3,many,TRBJ2-3
TGTGCCAGCAGTTTACTGGAAGACGTCAAGGGGGAGCTGTTTTTT,CASSLLEDVKGELFF,15,.,TRBV12-3/TRBV12-4,.,TRBJ2-2
TGTGCCAGCCGGTCCATCTACGAGCAGTACTTC,CASRSIYEQYF,11,.,TRBV28,.,TRBJ2-7
TGCAGCGTTGCTGCTAGCACCCACAATGAGCAGTTCTTC,CSVAASTHNEQFF,13,.,TRBV29-1,.,TRBJ2-1
TGCAGTGCTAGAGAGTTAGGGACTAGCCTAATCTACTACGAGCAGTACTTC,CSARELGTSLIYYEQYF,17,TRBD2,TRBV20-1,many,TRBJ2-7
TGCGCCAGCAGCTTCAACAGGGAAACCGGGGAGCTGTTTTTT,CASSFNRETGELFF,14,.,TRBV5-1,.,TRBJ2-2
TGCAGTGCTAGGAGGGCAGGTCCCACAGATACGCAGTATTTT,CSARRAGPTDTQYF,14,.,TRBV20-1,few,TRBJ2-3
TGTGCCAGCAGTTTAATGGGACTCTATAATTCACCCCTCCACTTT,CASSLMGLYNSPLHF,15,.,TRBV28,.,TRBJ1-6
TGTGCCAGCACCCTGGGAGCCGGCGATGAGCAGTTCTTC,CASTLGAGDEQFF,13,.,TRBV6-2/TRBV6-3,few,TRBJ2-1
TGTGCCAGCAGCCAAGAGGCCAGTTCACCCCTCCACTTT,CASSQEASSPLHF,13,.,TRBV4-2,.,TRBJ1-6
TGTGCCAGCAGCCAGGGGACTAGCGAGATTGAGACCCAGTACTTC,CASSQGTSEIETQYF,15,TRBD2,TRBV3-1,few,TRBJ2-5
TGTGCCAGCAGGAAGACCGGGACTAGCGACTACAATGAGCAGTTCTTC,CASRKTGTSDYNEQFF,16,TRBD2,TRBV9,.,TRBJ2-1
TGTGCCAGCAGTTATAACGCGGAGACCTTCTCCTACGAGCAGTACTTC,CASSYNAETFSYEQYF,16,.,TRBV6-2/TRBV6-3,few,TRBJ2-7
TGTGCCAGTAGTATAAGACGGGAGAACACCGGGGAGCTGTTTTTT,CASSIRRENTGELFF,15,.,TRBV19,.,TRBJ2-2
TGCAGCGTGGACCATCCAGAGACCCAGTACTTC,CSVDHPETQYF,11,.,TRBV29-1,.,TRBJ2-5
TGTGCCAGCAGATTCACAGGGGACACTGAAGCTTTCTTT,CASRFTGDTEAFF,13,TRBD1,TRBV28,.,TRBJ1-1